The 12 T cell receptor beta chains below all came from one sample that was sequenced in a study of graft-versus-host responses after intestinal transplantation. Assay: immunoSEQ multiplex PCR; the TCRdb copy retains only in-frame clones and omits some. Found here are roughly 110,000 clones, around nine tenths of them singletons; the top ten hold roughly 0.24%. Their antigen targets remain unknown. Sequenced material: unstimulated CD4+ T cells sorted from spleen or lymph node cells, taken before transplant. The receptor set was obtained from a human donor who was the organ donor for an intestinal transplant.

The gene calls are TRBV2 and TRBJ1-5; 8 bases map to TRBD1. This CDR3 has 14 residues. CDR1 and CDR2 (germline): SNHLY, FYNNEI. With V trimmed by 8 bases and J by 5 bases, 8 bases remained unmatched. The CDR3 loop is CASSFRGRDQPQHF. In DNA, the CDR3 is TGTGCCAGCTCATTCAGGGGGCGAGATCAGCCCCAGCATTTT.

This clone occurred once. The rearrangement links TRBV6-6 to TRBJ1-1; maybe TRBD1 (5 bases). V lost 6 bases to trimming and J lost 0 bases, with 5 bases between them. This CDR3 has 12 amino acids. CDR1 and CDR2 from the germline V gene are MNHNY and SVGAGI (reference sequence). The CDR3 here is CASRTVNTEAFF. The CDR3 coding sequence is TGTGCCAGCAGGACAGTGAACACTGAAGCTTTCTTT.

The chain is built from TRBV4-2 and TRBJ2-3; 7 bases align to TRBD2. The CDR3 loop spans 16 amino acids. Germline V gene data show CDR1 as LGHNA and CDR2 as YNFKEQ. V trimming: 1 base; J trimming: 2 bases; junction bases outside the gene matches: 6. The CDR3 protein is CASSQVGGSNTDTQYF. In nucleotides, the CDR3 is TGTGCCAGCAGCCAAGTCGGGGGGTCTAACACAGATACGCAGTATTTT.

This rearrangement joins TRBV4-2 to TRBJ2-7; tentative D call: TRBD2 (6 bases). Per the germline V gene, CDR1 is LGHNA and CDR2 is YNFKEQ. V was trimmed by 4 bases and J by 4 bases, leaving 23 bases between them. CDR3 length: 17 amino acids. In nucleotides, the CDR3 is TGTGCCAGCAGCCGGACTACGGGGCCCCGGGCCCAATACGAGCAGTACTTC. Protein: CASSRTTGPRAQYEQYF.

This clone was seen just once. The chain combines TRBV7-6 with TRBJ2-7; 9 bases align to TRBD1. The germline V gene encodes CDR1 SGHVS and CDR2 FNYEAQ. This CDR3 has 13 amino acids. As DNA, the CDR3 is TGTGCCAGCAGCTTAGGGTTGGGGGACAGGGATTTCGTC. This sequence encodes CASSLGLGDRDFV.

The J gene is TRBJ2-7, the V gene TRBV13, with TRBD1 matching 8 bases. This CDR3 contains 16 residues. With V trimmed by 5 bases and J by 2 bases, 11 bases remained unmatched. Germline-derived CDR1 and CDR2 are PRHDT and FYEKMQ (reference sequence). DNA for the CDR3: TGTGCCAGCAGCGTAGCTACCGGGACAGGTACCTACGAGCAGTACTTC. Translation: CASSVATGTGTYEQYF.

The chain joins TRBV7-2 to TRBJ2-4; a possible D gene is TRBD2 (6 bases). CDR1 and CDR2 (germline): SGHTA, FQGNSA. This CDR3 contains 14 residues. Deletions cut 1 base from V and 7 bases from J, with 11 bases between. The chain's CDR3 is CASSLGSSVNIQYF. The DNA of the CDR3 is TGTGCCAGCAGCTTAGGATCTAGCGTGAACATTCAGTACTTC. The full variable domain, rest sourced from reference TRBV7-2 and TRBJ2-4, is GAGVSQSPSNKVTEKGKDVELRCDPISGHTALYWYRQSLGQGLEFLIYFQGNSAPDKSGLPSDRFSAERTGGSVSTLTIQRTQQEDSAVYLCASSLGSSVNIQYFGAGTRLSVL.

This chain uses TRBV7-9 with TRBJ1-2, with a tentative D call TRBD1 (5 bases). Trimming pared 0 bases from V and 4 bases from J, leaving 12 bases between. CDR3 length: 15 amino acids. Germline V lookup: CDR1 SEHNR, CDR2 FQNEAQ (reference sequence). Here the CDR3 DNA reads TGTGCCAGCAGCTTAGCGGGGACGGGGGGCTATGGCTACACCTTC. It specifies CASSLAGTGGYGYTF.

A note on this clone: Additional DNA sequences in this sample encode the identical CDR3. This chain connects TRBV18 to TRBJ2-5; D is ambiguous. This CDR3 is built from 13 residues. The germline CDR1 and CDR2 sequences are KGHSH and LQKENI. Trimming removed 3 bases from V and 1 base from J, with 6 bases in between. The CDR3 spells CASSPGVQETQYF. The CDR3 DNA reads as TGTGCCAGCTCACCGGGCGTCCAAGAGACCCAGTACTTC.

The V and J genes are TRBV7-9 and TRBJ2-1; TRBD1 matches at 7 bases. The CDR3 length is 15 residues. Trimming took 1 base from V and 4 from J; bases not matched to a gene: 4. Per germline, CDR1 SEHNR and CDR2 FQNEAQ (reference sequence). The CDR3 DNA sequence: TGTGCCAGCAGCTTAGGACAGGGAATATACAATGAGCAGTTCTTC. Translation: CASSLGQGIYNEQFF.

The V call is TRBV19, the J call TRBJ1-5; D is possibly TRBD1 (6 bases). Trimming took off 4 bases at V and 7 bases at J, with 17 bases between the two ends. This CDR3 region has 15 residues. CDR1 LNHDA and CDR2 SQIVND come from the germline V gene (reference sequence). The DNA for the CDR3 is TGTGCCAGTAGTACCCAGGACAGTGGGATACAGCCCCAGCATTTT. Its translation is CASSTQDSGIQPQHF.

The chain uses TRBV6-1 and TRBJ1-2; D might be TRBD1 (6 bases). The V gene's germline CDR1 is MNHNS and CDR2 SASEGT. The V end was cut by 3 bases, the J end by 2 bases, with 7 bases between. This CDR3 spans 13 amino acids. The CDR3 bases are TGTGCCAGCAGTGACAGGGGAAACTATGGCTACACCTTC. Translated, it gives CASSDRGNYGYTF.